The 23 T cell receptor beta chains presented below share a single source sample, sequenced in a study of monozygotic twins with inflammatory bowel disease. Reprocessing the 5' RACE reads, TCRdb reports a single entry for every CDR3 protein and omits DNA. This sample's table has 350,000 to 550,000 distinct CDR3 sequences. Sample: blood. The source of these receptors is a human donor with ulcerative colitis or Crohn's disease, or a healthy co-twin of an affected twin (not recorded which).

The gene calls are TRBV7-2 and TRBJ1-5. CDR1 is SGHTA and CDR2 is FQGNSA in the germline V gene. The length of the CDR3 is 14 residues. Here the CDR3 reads CASSYLGPNQPQHF.

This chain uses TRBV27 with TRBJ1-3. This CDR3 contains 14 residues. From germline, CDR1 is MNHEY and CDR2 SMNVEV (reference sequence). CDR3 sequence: CASSLRKTGNTIYF.

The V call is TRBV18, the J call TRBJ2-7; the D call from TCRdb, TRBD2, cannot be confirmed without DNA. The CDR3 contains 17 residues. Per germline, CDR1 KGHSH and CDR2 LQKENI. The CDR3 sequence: CASSQGTLTSGKYEQYF.

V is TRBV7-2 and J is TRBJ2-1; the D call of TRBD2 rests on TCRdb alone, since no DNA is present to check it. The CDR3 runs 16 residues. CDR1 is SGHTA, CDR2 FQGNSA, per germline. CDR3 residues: CASRFGPLAGADEQFF.

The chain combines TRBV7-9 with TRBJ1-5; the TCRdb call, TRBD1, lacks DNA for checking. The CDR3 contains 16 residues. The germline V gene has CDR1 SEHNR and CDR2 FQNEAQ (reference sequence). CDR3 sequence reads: CASSFCGTGDCQPQHF.

CDR3 amino acids: CASRTSGTIFF. The chain is built from TRBV2 and TRBJ2-5; the D call from TCRdb, TRBD2, cannot be confirmed without DNA. This CDR3 comprises 11 residues. From germline, CDR1 is SNHLY and CDR2 FYNNEI.

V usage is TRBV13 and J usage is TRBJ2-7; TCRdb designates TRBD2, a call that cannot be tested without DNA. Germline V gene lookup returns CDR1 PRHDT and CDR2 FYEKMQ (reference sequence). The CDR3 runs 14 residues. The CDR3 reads CASSSGLSPYEQYF.

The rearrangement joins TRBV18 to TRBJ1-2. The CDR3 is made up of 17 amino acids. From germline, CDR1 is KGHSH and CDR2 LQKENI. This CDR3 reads CASSPLPGVEPNYGYTF. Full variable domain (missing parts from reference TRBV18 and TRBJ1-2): NAGVMQNPRHLVRRRGQEARLRCSPMKGHSHVYWYRQLPEEGLKFMVYLQKENIIDESGMPKERFSAEFPKEGPSILRIQQVVRGDSAAYFCASSPLPGVEPNYGYTFGSGTRLTVV.

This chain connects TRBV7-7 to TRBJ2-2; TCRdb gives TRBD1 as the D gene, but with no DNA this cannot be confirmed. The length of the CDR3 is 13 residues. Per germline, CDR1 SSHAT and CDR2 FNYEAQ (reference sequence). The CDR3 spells CASGQDSVGELFF.

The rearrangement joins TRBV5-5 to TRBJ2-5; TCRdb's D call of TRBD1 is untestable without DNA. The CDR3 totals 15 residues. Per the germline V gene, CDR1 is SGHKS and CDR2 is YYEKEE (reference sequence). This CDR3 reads CASGVRPSVGETQYF.

Here the CDR3 reads CASSLGLARLGEKLFF. The rearrangement uses TRBV12-3 or TRBV12-4 and TRBJ1-4. The CDR3 totals 16 residues.

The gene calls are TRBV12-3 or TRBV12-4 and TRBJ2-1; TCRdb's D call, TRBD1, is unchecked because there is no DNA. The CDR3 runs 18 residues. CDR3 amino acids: CASSLYQAGRGFRNEQFF.

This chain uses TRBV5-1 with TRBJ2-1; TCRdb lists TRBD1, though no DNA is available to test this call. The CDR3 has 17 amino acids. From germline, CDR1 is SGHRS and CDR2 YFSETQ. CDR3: CASSLSTDRLSYNEQFF.

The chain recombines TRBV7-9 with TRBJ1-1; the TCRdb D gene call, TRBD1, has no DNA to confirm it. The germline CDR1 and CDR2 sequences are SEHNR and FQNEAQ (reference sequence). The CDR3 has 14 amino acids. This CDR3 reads CASSLREGVAEAFF.

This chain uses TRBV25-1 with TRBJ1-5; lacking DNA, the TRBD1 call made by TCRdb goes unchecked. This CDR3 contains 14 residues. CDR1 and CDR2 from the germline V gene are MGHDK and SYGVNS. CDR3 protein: CASPLWQGNQPQHF.

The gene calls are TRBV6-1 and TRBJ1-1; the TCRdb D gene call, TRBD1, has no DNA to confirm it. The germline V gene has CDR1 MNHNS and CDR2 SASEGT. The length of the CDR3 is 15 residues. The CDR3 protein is CASRPPGHVNTEAFF.

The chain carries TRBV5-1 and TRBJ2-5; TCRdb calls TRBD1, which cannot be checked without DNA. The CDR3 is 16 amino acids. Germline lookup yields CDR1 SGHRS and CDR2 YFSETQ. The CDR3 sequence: CASSLAVTTGQETQYF.

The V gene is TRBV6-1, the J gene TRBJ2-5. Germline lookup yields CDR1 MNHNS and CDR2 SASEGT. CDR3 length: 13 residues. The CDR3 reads CASKNSIQETQYF.

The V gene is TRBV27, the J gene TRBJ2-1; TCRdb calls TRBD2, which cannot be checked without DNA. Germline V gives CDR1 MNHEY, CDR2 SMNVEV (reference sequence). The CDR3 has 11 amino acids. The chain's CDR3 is CASRLEYEQFF.

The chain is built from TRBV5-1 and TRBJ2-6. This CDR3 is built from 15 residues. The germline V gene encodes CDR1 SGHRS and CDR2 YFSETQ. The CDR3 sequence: CASSFLGKGANVLTF.

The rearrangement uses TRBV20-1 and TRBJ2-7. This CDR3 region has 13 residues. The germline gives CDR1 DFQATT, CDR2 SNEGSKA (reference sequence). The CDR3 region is CSARATSKDEQYF.

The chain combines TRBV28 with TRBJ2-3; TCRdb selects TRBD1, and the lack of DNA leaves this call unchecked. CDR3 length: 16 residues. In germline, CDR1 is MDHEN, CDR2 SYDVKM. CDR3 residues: CASSISGTGRTDTQYF.

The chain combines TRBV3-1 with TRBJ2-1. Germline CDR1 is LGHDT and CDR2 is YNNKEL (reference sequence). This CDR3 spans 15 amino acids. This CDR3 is CASSQEFGWMSEQFF.